This entry describes one T cell receptor (beta chain). What it recognizes is unknown. The CDR3 runs 16 residues. Per the germline V gene, CDR1 is MNHEY and CDR2 is SVGAGI. V gave up 3 bases and J gave up 7 bases, with 18 bases separating them. The template was RNA from unsorted bulk tissue. The source of the sample is a study of tumor and adjacent non-tumor tissue in lung cancer. Study background: Millions of productive TCRbeta reads were obtained per sample on average.

Three rounds of nested PCR, following a modified ARM-PCR protocol, produced the TCRbeta library. Using its own MiXCR run on the multiplex PCR reads, TCRdb lists one record per CDR3 protein. Here the sample spans approximately 90,000 distinct CDR3 sequences, about 66% being singletons. Study-wide results and limits: Top 100 clones took a larger repertoire share in normal lung.

The receptor was isolated from a man aged 60 to 75 with non-small cell lung cancer. The J gene is TRBJ1-4, the V gene TRBV6-5; D unresolved. Sequences were obtained from lung tumor tissue. CDR3 residues: CASSYRSLEGSEKLFF. The CDR3 DNA reads TGTGCCAGCAGTTATCGCAGCTTAGAGGGTAGTGAAAAACTGTTTTTT.